The rows below give T cell receptor beta chains drawn from one sample of a study of blood T cell repertoires in COVID-19. The table came from immunoSEQ multiplex PCR; TCRdb's copy has only in-frame clones and leaves some out. Of some 310,000 clones listed, over 85% are singletons. What was sequenced was PBMCs or T cells enriched from blood (not recorded which). Source of these receptors: a woman in her twenties or thirties who had recovered from COVID-19. Each CDR3 is given with its conserved first and last residue. A D gene is named only where the DNA matches it firmly. Clone size, where shown, is once, few, many, or a class for clones that have expanded.

CDR3aa: CASSQAASAGSYEQYF
CDR3nt: TGTGCCAGCAGCCAGGCGGCTAGCGCCGGCTCCTACGAGCAGTACTTC
abundance: .
d_gene: .
v_gene: TRBV14
j_gene: TRBJ2-7

CDR3aa: CAWSVGVVRNNEQFF
CDR3nt: TGTGCCTGGAGTGTAGGGGTTGTCAGAAACAATGAGCAGTTCTTC
abundance: .
d_gene: .
v_gene: TRBV30
j_gene: TRBJ2-1

CDR3aa: CASSLAQGSYEQYF
CDR3nt: TGCGCCAGCAGCTTGGCGCAGGGGTCCTACGAGCAGTACTTC
abundance: .
d_gene: .
v_gene: TRBV5-1
j_gene: TRBJ2-7

CDR3aa: CATSRGLDRLYGYTF
CDR3nt: TGTGCCACCAGCAGAGGGTTGGACAGACTCTATGGCTACACCTTC
abundance: .
d_gene: .
v_gene: TRBV15
j_gene: TRBJ1-2

CDR3aa: CASSPVGVAKNIQYF
CDR3nt: TGTGCCAGCAGCCCAGTCGGGGTTGCCAAAAACATTCAGTACTTC
abundance: .
d_gene: .
v_gene: TRBV7-2
j_gene: TRBJ2-4

CDR3aa: CASSLAGQMKSYTF
CDR3nt: TGTGCCAGCAGCTTAGCGGGACAGATGAAAAGCTACACCTTC
abundance: .
d_gene: TRBD1
v_gene: TRBV7-9
j_gene: TRBJ1-2

CDR3aa: CASSLRADNTEAFF
CDR3nt: TGTGCCAGCAGCTTACGTGCGGATAACACTGAAGCTTTCTTT
abundance: .
d_gene: .
v_gene: TRBV7-2
j_gene: TRBJ1-1

CDR3aa: CASSYGQGHYEQYF
CDR3nt: TGTGCCAGCTCATACGGACAGGGGCACTACGAGCAGTACTTC
abundance: .
d_gene: TRBD1
v_gene: TRBV18
j_gene: TRBJ2-7

CDR3aa: CSAERDLNYNEQFF
CDR3nt: TGCAGCGCAGAGCGGGACCTCAATTACAATGAGCAGTTCTTC
abundance: .
d_gene: TRBD2
v_gene: TRBV29-1
j_gene: TRBJ2-1

CDR3aa: CASSPDWSSYNEQFF
CDR3nt: TGTGCCAGTAGTCCGGACTGGAGCTCCTACAATGAGCAGTTCTTC
abundance: .
d_gene: .
v_gene: TRBV19
j_gene: TRBJ2-1

CDR3aa: CASATPGQGLAGGPSGELFF
CDR3nt: TGTGCCAGCGCGACACCGGGACAGGGACTAGCGGGAGGGCCAAGCGGGGAGCTGTTTTTT
abundance: .
d_gene: TRBD2
v_gene: TRBV2
j_gene: TRBJ2-2

CDR3aa: CASSQGGPGQPQHF
CDR3nt: TGCGCCAGCAGCCAAGGGGGGCCTGGTCAGCCCCAGCATTTT
abundance: .
d_gene: .
v_gene: TRBV4-1
j_gene: TRBJ1-5

CDR3aa: CASSSPGLAGYEQYF
CDR3nt: TGTGCCAGCAGTTCACCGGGACTAGCGGGATACGAGCAGTACTTC
abundance: .
d_gene: TRBD2
v_gene: TRBV28
j_gene: TRBJ2-7

CDR3aa: CASSFTGQPNEKLFF
CDR3nt: TGCGCCAGCAGCTTTACGGGACAGCCGAATGAAAAACTGTTTTTT
abundance: .
d_gene: TRBD1
v_gene: TRBV5-1
j_gene: TRBJ1-4

CDR3aa: CASNSGDYNQPQHF
CDR3nt: TGTGCCAGTAATTCAGGGGACTACAATCAGCCCCAGCATTTT
abundance: once
d_gene: .
v_gene: TRBV19
j_gene: TRBJ1-5

CDR3aa: CASSSLTPGGTEAFF
CDR3nt: TGTGCCAGCAGCTCCCTTACGCCCGGCGGGACTGAAGCTTTCTTT
abundance: .
d_gene: .
v_gene: TRBV11-2
j_gene: TRBJ1-1

CDR3aa: CASSLGQGYTEAFF
CDR3nt: TGCGCCAGCAGCTTGGGACAGGGGTACACTGAAGCTTTCTTT
abundance: .
d_gene: TRBD1
v_gene: TRBV5-1
j_gene: TRBJ1-1

CDR3aa: CASRLPDRNYEQYF
CDR3nt: TGTGCCAGTAGACTCCCGGACAGAAACTACGAGCAGTACTTC
abundance: .
d_gene: .
v_gene: TRBV19
j_gene: TRBJ2-7

CDR3aa: CASGQGLGEQYF
CDR3nt: TGCGCCAGTGGACAGGGACTCGGCGAGCAGTACTTC
abundance: once
d_gene: TRBD1
v_gene: TRBV10-2
j_gene: TRBJ2-7

CDR3aa: CASSPSTNEKLFF
CDR3nt: TGTGCCAGCAGTCCCAGTACTAATGAAAAACTGTTTTTT
abundance: .
d_gene: .
v_gene: TRBV7-9
j_gene: TRBJ1-4

CDR3aa: CATSQGGWNEKLFF
CDR3nt: TGTGCCACCAGCCAAGGCGGGTGGAATGAAAAACTGTTTTTT
abundance: few
d_gene: .
v_gene: TRBV15
j_gene: TRBJ1-4

CDR3aa: CASNTYTEAQETQYF
CDR3nt: TGTGCCAGCAACACCTATACGGAGGCCCAAGAGACCCAGTACTTC
abundance: .
d_gene: .
v_gene: TRBV7-2
j_gene: TRBJ2-5

CDR3aa: CASRATGEPYEQYF
CDR3nt: TGTGCCAGTAGAGCGACAGGGGAACCCTACGAGCAGTACTTC
abundance: .
d_gene: TRBD1
v_gene: TRBV19
j_gene: TRBJ2-7

CDR3aa: CASGFSTAPGSSSYEQYF
CDR3nt: TGTGCTAGTGGTTTTTCAACCGCGCCGGGATCTTCGTCTTACGAGCAGTACTTC
abundance: .
d_gene: .
v_gene: TRBV12-5
j_gene: TRBJ2-7

CDR3aa: CASSIGGGLALLIYTDTQYF
CDR3nt: TGTGCCAGCAGCATTGGGGGGGGACTAGCGCTCCTGATTTACACAGATACGCAGTATTTT
abundance: once
d_gene: TRBD2
v_gene: TRBV5-4
j_gene: TRBJ2-3

CDR3aa: CASSVEWGRNYEQYF
CDR3nt: TGTGCCAGCAGCGTAGAGTGGGGCAGGAACTACGAGCAGTACTTC
abundance: .
d_gene: .
v_gene: TRBV9
j_gene: TRBJ2-7

CDR3aa: CASSTHLLGQGAHGELFF
CDR3nt: TGTGCCAGCAGCACCCACCTCCTGGGACAGGGGGCGCACGGGGAGCTGTTTTTT
abundance: .
d_gene: TRBD1
v_gene: TRBV9
j_gene: TRBJ2-2

CDR3aa: CASIKLAGGYNEQFF
CDR3nt: TGTGCCAGCATCAAACTAGCGGGGGGATACAATGAGCAGTTCTTC
abundance: .
d_gene: TRBD2
v_gene: TRBV2
j_gene: TRBJ2-1

CDR3aa: CASSLYYTDTQYF
CDR3nt: TGTGCCAGCAGCCTATATTACACAGATACGCAGTATTTT
abundance: .
d_gene: .
v_gene: TRBV5-6
j_gene: TRBJ2-3

CDR3aa: CASSHFPGNEKLFF
CDR3nt: TGTGCCAGCAGCCACTTCCCCGGGAATGAAAAACTGTTTTTT
abundance: few
d_gene: .
v_gene: TRBV6-2/TRBV6-3
j_gene: TRBJ1-4

CDR3aa: CATGVTETTDTQYF
CDR3nt: TGTGCCACGGGGGTGACGGAAACCACAGATACGCAGTATTTT
abundance: .
d_gene: .
v_gene: TRBV10-3
j_gene: TRBJ2-3

CDR3aa: CASSYPSGQGDQPQHF
CDR3nt: TGTGCCAGCAGTTATCCTTCGGGGCAGGGGGATCAGCCCCAGCATTTT
abundance: few
d_gene: TRBD1
v_gene: TRBV6-6
j_gene: TRBJ1-5